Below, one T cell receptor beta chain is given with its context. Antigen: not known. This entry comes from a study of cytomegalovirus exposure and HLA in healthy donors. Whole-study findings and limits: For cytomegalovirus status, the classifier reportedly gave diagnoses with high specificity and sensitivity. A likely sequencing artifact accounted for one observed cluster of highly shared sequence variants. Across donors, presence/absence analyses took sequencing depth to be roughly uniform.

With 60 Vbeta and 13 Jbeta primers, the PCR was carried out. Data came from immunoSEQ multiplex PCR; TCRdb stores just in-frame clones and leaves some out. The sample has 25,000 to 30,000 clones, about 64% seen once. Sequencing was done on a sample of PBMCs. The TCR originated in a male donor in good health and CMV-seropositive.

CDR3 residues: CASSPGASGTDTQYF. The CDR3 DNA reads TGTGCCAGCTCACCCGGAGCCAGTGGGACAGATACGCAGTATTTT. This chain links TRBV18 with TRBJ2-3; D uncertain. The CDR3 runs to 15 residues. V was shortened by 3 bases and J by 3 bases, with 13 bases between the two germline ends. Per the germline V gene, CDR1 is KGHSH and CDR2 is LQKENI.